The clone carrying this TCR beta chain was found once. The antigen remains undetermined. V was pared by 7 bases and J by 0 bases, with 15 bases between. The CDR3 runs to 16 residues. Per the germline V gene, CDR1 is SGHNT and CDR2 is YENEEA. The data stem from a study of cytomegalovirus exposure and HLA in healthy donors. Everyone who donated was a healthy bone marrow donor. Study outcomes and limitations: One variant, a missense change in DCLRE1C, was linked in a later analysis to TCR beta V- and J-gene trimming.

The PCR contained 60 Vbeta and 13 Jbeta primers. Only in-frame clones appear in the TCRdb table, and some are missing; sequencing was by immunoSEQ multiplex PCR. Here the sample spans approximately 110,000 clones, around 75% being singletons. The sequenced sample was PBMCs. The clonotype originates from a woman aged 25 to 45 in good health and CMV-seronegative. V gene TRBV11-3 combines with J gene TRBJ1-4, with D possibly being TRBD1 (6 bases). CDR3 DNA: TGTGCCAGCACCCGTAGAGGGGGAGCAACTAATGAAAAACTGTTTTTT. Amino acid sequence: CASTRRGGATNEKLFF.